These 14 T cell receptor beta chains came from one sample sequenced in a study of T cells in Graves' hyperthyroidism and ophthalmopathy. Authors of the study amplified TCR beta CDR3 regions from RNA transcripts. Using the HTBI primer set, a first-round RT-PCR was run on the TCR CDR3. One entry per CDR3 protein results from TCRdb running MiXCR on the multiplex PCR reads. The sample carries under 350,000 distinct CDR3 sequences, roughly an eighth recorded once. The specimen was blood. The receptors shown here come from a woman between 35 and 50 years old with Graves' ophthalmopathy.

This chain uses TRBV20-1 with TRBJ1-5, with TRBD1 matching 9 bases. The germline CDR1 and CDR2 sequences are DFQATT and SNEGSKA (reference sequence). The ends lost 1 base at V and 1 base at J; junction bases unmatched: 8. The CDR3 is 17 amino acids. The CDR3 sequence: CSARVPGQGRSNQPQHF. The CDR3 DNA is TGCAGTGCTAGAGTCCCGGGACAGGGACGAAGCAATCAGCCCCAGCATTTT.

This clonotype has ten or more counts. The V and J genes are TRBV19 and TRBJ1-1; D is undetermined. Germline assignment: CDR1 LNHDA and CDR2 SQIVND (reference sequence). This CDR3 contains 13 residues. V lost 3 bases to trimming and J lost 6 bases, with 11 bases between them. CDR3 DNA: TGTGCCAGTAGTATGAGACGCCAATCTGAAGCTTTCTTT. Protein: CASSMRRQSEAFF.

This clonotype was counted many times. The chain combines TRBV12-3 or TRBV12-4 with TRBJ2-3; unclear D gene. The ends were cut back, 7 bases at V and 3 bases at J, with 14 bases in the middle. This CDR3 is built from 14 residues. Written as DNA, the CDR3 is TGTGCCAGCAAGGCTTCCTTCGGTACAGATACGCAGTATTTT. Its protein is CASKASFGTDTQYF.

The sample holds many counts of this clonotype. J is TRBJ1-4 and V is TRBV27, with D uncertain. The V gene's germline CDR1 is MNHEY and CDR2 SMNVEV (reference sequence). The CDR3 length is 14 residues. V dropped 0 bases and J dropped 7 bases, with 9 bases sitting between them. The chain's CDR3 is CASSLSGYGEKLFF. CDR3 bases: TGTGCCAGCAGTTTATCAGGGTATGGTGAAAAACTGTTTTTT.

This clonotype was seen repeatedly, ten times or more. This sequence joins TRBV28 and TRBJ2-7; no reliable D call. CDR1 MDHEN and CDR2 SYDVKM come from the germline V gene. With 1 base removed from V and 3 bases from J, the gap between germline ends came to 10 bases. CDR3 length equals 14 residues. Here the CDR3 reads CASSLSGTIYEQYF. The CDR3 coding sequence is TGTGCCAGCAGTTTATCCGGCACAATCTACGAGCAGTACTTC.

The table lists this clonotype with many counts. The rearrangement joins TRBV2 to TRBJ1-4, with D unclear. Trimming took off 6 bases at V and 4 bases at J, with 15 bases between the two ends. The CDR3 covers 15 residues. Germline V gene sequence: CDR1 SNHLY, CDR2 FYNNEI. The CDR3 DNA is TGTGCCAGCAGAGCCCGACGGGCCCTTAATGAAAAACTGTTTTTT. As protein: CASRARRALNEKLFF.

The CDR3 loop reads CASSFLEGNPSGNTIYF. CDR3 bases: TGTGCCAGCAGCTTTTTGGAAGGGAACCCCTCTGGAAACACCATATATTTT. V gene TRBV7-9 combines with J gene TRBJ1-3; no reliable D call. The CDR3 spans 17 residues. Trimming removed 3 bases from V and 0 bases from J, with 15 bases in between. The germline gives CDR1 SEHNR, CDR2 FQNEAQ (reference sequence).

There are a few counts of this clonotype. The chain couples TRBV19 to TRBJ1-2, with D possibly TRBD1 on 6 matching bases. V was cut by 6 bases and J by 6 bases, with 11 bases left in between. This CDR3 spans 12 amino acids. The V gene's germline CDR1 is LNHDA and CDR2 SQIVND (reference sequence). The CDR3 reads CASRAGDNGYTF. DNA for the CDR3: TGTGCCAGTAGGGCAGGGGATAATGGCTACACCTTC.

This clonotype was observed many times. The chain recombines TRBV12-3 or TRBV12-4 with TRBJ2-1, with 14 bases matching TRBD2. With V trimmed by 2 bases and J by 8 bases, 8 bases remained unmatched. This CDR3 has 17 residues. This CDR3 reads CASSLRWTSGRSDEQFF. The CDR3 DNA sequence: TGTGCCAGCAGTTTAAGGTGGACTAGCGGGAGGAGCGATGAGCAGTTCTTC.

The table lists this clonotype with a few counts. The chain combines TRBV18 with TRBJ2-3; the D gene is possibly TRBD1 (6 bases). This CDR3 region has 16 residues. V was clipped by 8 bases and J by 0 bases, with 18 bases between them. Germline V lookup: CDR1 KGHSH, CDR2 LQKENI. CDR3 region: CASGRRQATSTDTQYF. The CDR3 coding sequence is TGTGCCAGCGGCAGACGACAGGCGACTAGCACAGATACGCAGTATTTT.

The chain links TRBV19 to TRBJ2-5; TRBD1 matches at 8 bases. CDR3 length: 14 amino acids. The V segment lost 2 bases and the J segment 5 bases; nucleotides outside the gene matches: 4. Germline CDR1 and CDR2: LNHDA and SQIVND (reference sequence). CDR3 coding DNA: TGTGCCAGTAGTATATCCCAGGGGGCCGAGACCCAGTACTTC. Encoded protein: CASSISQGAETQYF. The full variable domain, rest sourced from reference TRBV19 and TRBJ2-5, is DGGITQSPKYLFRKEGQNVTLSCEQNLNHDAMYWYRQDPGQGLRLIYYSQIVNDFQKGDIAEGYSVSREKKESFPLTVTSAQKNPTAFYLCASSISQGAETQYFGPGTRLLVL.

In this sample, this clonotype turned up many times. The CDR3 DNA reads as TGTGCCAGCAGTGAGCCAGCTAGCAGGCGAGAACATGGCTACACCTTC. It encodes CASSEPASRREHGYTF. The chain employs TRBV2 and TRBJ1-2, with D unclear. The ends were cut back, 3 bases at V and 6 bases at J, with 20 bases in the middle. The CDR3 contains 16 residues. CDR1 is SNHLY, CDR2 FYNNEI, per germline.

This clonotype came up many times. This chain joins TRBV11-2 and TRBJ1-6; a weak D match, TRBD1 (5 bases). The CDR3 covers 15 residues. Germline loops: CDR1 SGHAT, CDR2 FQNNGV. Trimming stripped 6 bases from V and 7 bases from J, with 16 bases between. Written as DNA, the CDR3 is TGTGCCAGCAGATCATTCCAGGGTCTCAATTCACCCCTCCACTTT. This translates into CASRSFQGLNSPLHF.

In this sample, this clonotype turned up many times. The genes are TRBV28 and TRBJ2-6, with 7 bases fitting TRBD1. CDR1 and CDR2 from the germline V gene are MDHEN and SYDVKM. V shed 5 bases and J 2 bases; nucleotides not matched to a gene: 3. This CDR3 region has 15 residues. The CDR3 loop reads CASSPTGTGANVLTF. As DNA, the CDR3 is TGTGCCAGCAGTCCGACAGGGACTGGGGCCAACGTCCTGACTTTC.